One sample yielded the 27 T cell receptor beta chains listed below, sequenced in a study of blood T cell repertoires in COVID-19. Sequencing was performed with immunoSEQ multiplex PCR; in TCRdb, only in-frame clones are kept and a portion is missing. The table has about 160,000 clones, around 80% seen once. Sequencing was carried out using PBMCs or T cells enriched from blood (not recorded which). Every receptor here comes from a woman between 55 and 75 years old who had recovered from COVID-19.

The rearrangement joins TRBV27 to TRBJ2-7; 8 bases are shared with TRBD2. The length of the CDR3 is 13 residues. The germline gives CDR1 MNHEY, CDR2 SMNVEV (reference sequence). V was pared by 7 bases and J by 4 bases, with 6 bases of the junction left unmatched. CDR3 nucleotides: TGTGCCAGCACCGGGGGGGCCGGTTACGAGCAGTACTTC. It is translated as CASTGGAGYEQYF.

V and J are TRBV19 and TRBJ1-1, with D hard to call. V lost 0 bases, J lost 4 bases, and 21 bases lay in between. The CDR3 spans 18 residues. Germline V gives CDR1 LNHDA, CDR2 SQIVND (reference sequence). The CDR3 region is CASSIDLWGGFGSTEAFF. CDR3 nucleotide sequence: TGTGCCAGTAGTATAGATCTATGGGGAGGGTTCGGAAGCACTGAAGCTTTCTTT.

The chain is built from TRBV30 and TRBJ1-1; the D is unclear. Germline CDR1 reads GTSNPN; CDR2 reads SVGIG (reference sequence). The CDR3 spans 11 residues. Trimming left V 5 bases short and J 7 bases short, with 11 bases between. CDR3 sequence: CAWEVTNEAFF. CDR3 in DNA: TGTGCCTGGGAGGTTACCAATGAAGCTTTCTTT.

This chain joins TRBV29-1 and TRBJ2-5; 9 bases agree with TRBD1. V shed 4 bases and J 1 base; nucleotides not matched to a gene: 7. Germline lookup yields CDR1 SQVTM and CDR2 ANQGSEA. The CDR3 contains 15 residues. In nucleotides, the CDR3 is TGCAGCGTTGGGGTGACAGGGGGTATCCAAGAGACCCAGTACTTC. Translating it yields CSVGVTGGIQETQYF.

The chain carries TRBV29-1 and TRBJ1-5; 8 nucleotides match TRBD1. J was trimmed by 6 bases and V by 6 bases; bases with no gene match: 16. This CDR3 is 16 amino acids long. Germline CDR1 is SQVTM and CDR2 is ANQGSEA. Written as DNA, the CDR3 is TGCAGCGTGATCCTAAAAGGCAGGGGGCAGGGTCAGCCCCAGCATTTT. Translation gives CSVILKGRGQGQPQHF.

This clone was detected only a few times. One end of the junction varies from germline; a read error may be responsible. This rearrangement joins TRBV19 to TRBJ1-2, with 9 bases that match TRBD1. The CDR3 length is 11 residues. Germline CDR1 reads LNHDA; CDR2 reads SQIVND (reference sequence). The CDR3 DNA reads TGTGCCAGTAGTATCGGACAGGGGTACGCCTTC. Amino acid sequence: CASSIGQGYAF.

The gene calls are TRBV29-1 and TRBJ1-2; D is possibly TRBD1 (5 bases). The germline gives CDR1 SQVTM, CDR2 ANQGSEA. Between the trimmed V and J ends, which lost 5 bases and 3 bases, there was a span of 13 bases. The CDR3 loop spans 13 amino acids. The CDR3 protein is CSVPGRVDYGYTF. Here the CDR3 DNA reads TGCAGCGTTCCAGGGAGGGTTGACTATGGCTACACCTTC.

The genes are TRBV10-3 and TRBJ2-7; 10 bases match TRBD1. CDR1 and CDR2 (germline): ENHRY, SYGVKD. The V and J ends lost 11 bases and 4 bases, in that order; junction bases with no gene match: 5. The CDR3 covers 12 residues. CDR3 DNA: TGTGCCTCCGGACAGGGGGGGTACGAGCAGTACTTC. Translation gives CASGQGGYEQYF.

This clone was detected a few times. The gene calls are TRBV5-1 and TRBJ2-5; 10 positions match TRBD2. The junction had 2 bases not matched to a gene; V was cut back by 1 base and J by 2 bases. Germline V gene lookup returns CDR1 SGHRS and CDR2 YFSETQ. This CDR3 region has 15 residues. CDR3 amino acids: CASSLSTSGQETQYF. CDR3 bases: TGCGCCAGCAGCTTGTCGACTAGCGGGCAAGAGACCCAGTACTTC.

In the case of this clone: Different DNA sequences within this sample yield the same CDR3. The chain combines TRBV7-9 with TRBJ2-7; unclear D gene. The CDR3 is made up of 12 amino acids. The germline gives CDR1 SEHNR, CDR2 FQNEAQ (reference sequence). Between the trimmed V and J ends, which lost 1 base and 6 bases, there was a span of 7 bases. The CDR3 region is CASSLVSSEQYF. In DNA form, the CDR3 reads TGTGCCAGCAGCTTAGTCTCTTCCGAGCAGTACTTC.

CDR3 residues: CASSPGGGVPHEQFF. CDR3 DNA: TGCGCCAGCAGCCCTGGAGGGGGGGTCCCCCATGAGCAGTTCTTC. The rearrangement uses TRBV4-1 and TRBJ2-1; D is possibly TRBD2 (7 bases). This CDR3 region has 15 residues. V was cut by 4 bases and J by 8 bases, with 18 bases left in between. The germline V gene has CDR1 MGHRA and CDR2 YSYEKL.

The chain joins TRBV19 to TRBJ2-1, with TRBD2 identical over 7 bases. Germline loops: CDR1 LNHDA, CDR2 SQIVND (reference sequence). The CDR3 runs to 17 residues. V lost 0 bases, J lost 1 base, and 6 bases stayed unmatched. The CDR3 DNA follows: TGTGCCAGTAGTATAGAGTGGGGCGGGGGATCCTACAATGAGCAGTTCTTC. Translation: CASSIEWGGGSYNEQFF.

The genes are TRBV28 and TRBJ1-2, with unresolved D. CDR1 and CDR2 (germline): MDHEN, SYDVKM. The CDR3 totals 11 residues. The ends were cut back, 6 bases at V and 3 bases at J, with 5 bases in the middle. CDR3 sequence: CASSSDYGYTF. CDR3 coding DNA: TGTGCCAGCAGCTCGGACTATGGCTACACCTTC.

The gene calls are TRBV2 and TRBJ2-2; 8 positions agree with TRBD2. Germline V lookup: CDR1 SNHLY, CDR2 FYNNEI. The CDR3 sequence is 15 residues long. The V gene end was trimmed by 10 bases and the J gene end by 0 bases; junction bases not matched to a gene: 7. This chain's CDR3 is CATDTSGANTGELFF. CDR3 sequence (DNA): TGTGCCACCGATACTAGCGGAGCGAACACCGGGGAGCTGTTTTTT.

The V gene is TRBV19, the J gene TRBJ2-4; D uncertain. Germline loops: CDR1 LNHDA, CDR2 SQIVND (reference sequence). Trimming cost V 2 bases and J 2 bases, with 13 bases left between them. The CDR3 has 16 residues. The CDR3 spells CASSISLGGTKNIQYF. As DNA, the CDR3 is TGTGCCAGTAGTATATCCCTTGGCGGAACCAAAAACATTCAGTACTTC.

The V gene is TRBV5-5, the J gene TRBJ1-4; the D is unclear. This CDR3 region has 16 residues. CDR1 and CDR2 (germline): SGHKS, YYEKEE (reference sequence). With 3 bases removed from V and 0 bases from J, the gap between germline ends came to 12 bases. This CDR3 reads CASSWGSGTTNEKLFF. In DNA, the CDR3 is TGTGCCAGCAGCTGGGGATCGGGAACAACTAATGAAAAACTGTTTTTT.

The chain combines TRBV10-2 with TRBJ2-2; TRBD1 might be the D (5 bases). CDR1 is WSHSY, CDR2 SAAADI, per germline. This CDR3 contains 16 residues. V was clipped by 1 base and J by 3 bases, with 12 bases between them. As DNA, the CDR3 is TGCGCCAGCAGTGAGTGGTTGGGGCCCTACACCGGGGAGCTGTTTTTT. Translation: CASSEWLGPYTGELFF.

The chain carries TRBV5-6 and TRBJ2-1; TRBD1 agrees at 8 bases. V shed 4 bases and J 7 bases; nucleotides not matched to a gene: 16. CDR1 and CDR2 from the germline V gene are SGHDT and YYEEEE. The length of the CDR3 is 17 residues. The CDR3 DNA sequence: TGTGCCAGCAGCCGTACCTGGACAGGGCCCTACCTAAATGAGCAGTTCTTC. Residues: CASSRTWTGPYLNEQFF.

V gene TRBV5-1 combines with J gene TRBJ1-1, with D possibly matching TRBD1 (6 bases). Germline CDR1 and CDR2: SGHRS and YFSETQ. V lost 2 bases to trimming and J lost 0 bases, with 8 bases between them. The CDR3 loop spans 14 amino acids. In nucleotides, the CDR3 is TGCGCCAGCAGCTTTACAGGGTTGAACACTGAAGCTTTCTTT. It is translated as CASSFTGLNTEAFF.

In its sample, this clone was seen once. V is TRBV28 and J is TRBJ2-3, with a weak D call TRBD2 (5 bases). V lost 4 bases and J lost 3, with 17 bases in between. Germline V gene sequence: CDR1 MDHEN, CDR2 SYDVKM. This CDR3 has 16 amino acids. This chain's CDR3 is CASSSLTSRRTDTQYF. CDR3 coding DNA: TGTGCCAGCAGTTCCCTAACTAGTAGGAGGACAGATACGCAGTATTTT.

This chain uses TRBV5-1 with TRBJ2-3, with TRBD2 matching over 12 bases. The CDR3 loop spans 16 amino acids. Per the germline V gene, CDR1 is SGHRS and CDR2 is YFSETQ. With V trimmed by 0 bases and J by 7 bases, 6 bases remained unmatched. CDR3 amino acids: CASSLGASGGAYTQYF. For the CDR3, the DNA is TGCGCCAGCAGCTTGGGAGCTAGCGGGGGGGCATATACGCAGTATTTT.

The chain combines TRBV7-2 with TRBJ2-1; D unresolved. The CDR3 loop spans 15 amino acids. V lost 1 base and J 0 bases, leaving 7 bases between the germline ends. CDR1 is SGHTA, CDR2 FQGNSA, per germline. The DNA for the CDR3 is TGTGCCAGCAGCTTAGTTCCGAGCTCCTACAATGAGCAGTTCTTC. This sequence encodes CASSLVPSSYNEQFF.

The chain carries TRBV19 and TRBJ1-1; unclear D gene. Per the germline V gene, CDR1 is LNHDA and CDR2 is SQIVND (reference sequence). Trimming removed 3 bases from V and 4 bases from J, with 12 bases in between. This CDR3 has 14 residues. The CDR3 coding sequence is TGTGCCAGTAGTATGGACGTGGGAGGCACTGAAGCTTTCTTT. The encoded protein is CASSMDVGGTEAFF. The whole variable domain, filled in from reference TRBV19 and TRBJ1-1, reads DGGITQSPKYLFRKEGQNVTLSCEQNLNHDAMYWYRQDPGQGLRLIYYSQIVNDFQKGDIAEGYSVSREKKESFPLTVTSAQKNPTAFYLCASSMDVGGTEAFFGQGTRLTVV.

The chain combines TRBV3-1 (or the pseudogene TRBV3-2) with TRBJ1-3; D is perhaps TRBD1 (6 bases). Trimming pared 4 bases from V and 1 base from J, leaving 14 bases between. This CDR3 region has 16 residues. Germline loops: CDR1 LGHDT, CDR2 YNNKEL (reference sequence). CDR3 nucleotides: TGTGCCAGCAGCCCGACAGGCTCCTCTTCTGGAAACACCATATATTTT. It codes for CASSPTGSSSGNTIYF.

This clone was detected once. V and J are TRBV5-1 and TRBJ2-3; 10 bases align to TRBD1. CDR1 is SGHRS and CDR2 is YFSETQ in the germline V gene. V gave up 6 bases and J gave up 3 bases; unmatched junction bases: 10. CDR3 length: 16 residues. The CDR3 here is CASTPSPGQGTDTQYF. The CDR3 region has the DNA TGCGCCAGCACCCCTTCACCGGGACAGGGGACAGATACGCAGTATTTT.

The rearrangement uses TRBV7-2 and TRBJ1-2; 7 nucleotides match TRBD1. In germline, CDR1 is SGHTA, CDR2 FQGNSA. V gave up 5 bases and J gave up 1 base; unmatched junction bases: 7. The CDR3 is 15 residues long. In DNA, the CDR3 is TGTGCCAGCAGCCCGCGGACAGGCCTTAACTATGGCTACACCTTC. Translating gives CASSPRTGLNYGYTF.

The chain employs TRBV9 and TRBJ1-5; tentative D call: TRBD1 (5 bases). Germline CDR1 SGDLS, CDR2 YYNGEE. V lost 4 bases to trimming and J lost 7 bases, with 18 bases between them. The CDR3 is 15 amino acids. This chain's CDR3 is CASSLGGGVRQPQHF. CDR3 bases: TGTGCCAGCAGCCTCGGCGGGGGGGTGAGACAGCCCCAGCATTTT.